The 6 T cell receptor beta chains listed next were all sequenced from one sample in a study of PD-1 blockade in classical Hodgkin lymphoma. Profiling relied on immunoSEQ multiplex PCR, and the TCRdb table lists in-frame clones only, not all of them. The data contain 80,000 to 100,000 clones, approximately 94% of them singletons. Time point given: cycle 4 day 1 (C4D1), after more than five weeks of nivolumab. Every patient was affected by relapse after autologous stem cell transplantation, while exposure to brentuximab vedotin was not uniform. This specimen consisted of peripheral blood mononuclear cells (PBMCs), obtained before the fourth cycle of nivolumab. All receptors derive from a human donor with classical Hodgkin lymphoma.

The chain combines TRBV10-3 with TRBJ2-3; TRBD2 agrees at 7 bases. Germline values: CDR1 ENHRY, CDR2 SYGVKD. The CDR3 totals 13 residues. Trimming at V came to 0 bases and at J to 6 bases, leaving 0 bases not matched to a gene. For the CDR3, the DNA is TGTGCCATCAGTGAGTCGGGAGGGGATACGCAGTATTTT. The encoded protein is CAISESGGDTQYF.

The rearrangement joins TRBV5-1 to TRBJ1-1, with D possibly matching TRBD1 (6 bases). V was cut by 3 bases and J by 11 bases, with 11 bases left in between. The CDR3 has 11 residues. From germline, CDR1 is SGHRS and CDR2 YFSETQ. As DNA, the CDR3 is TGCGCCAGCAGCTCTGGGCAGGGGGCTTTCTTT. This encodes CASSSGQGAFF.

The genes are TRBV19 and TRBJ2-5; D unclear. Trimming left V 5 bases short and J 5 bases short, with 12 bases between. In germline, CDR1 is LNHDA, CDR2 SQIVND (reference sequence). The CDR3 runs 13 residues. The CDR3 DNA is TGTGCCAGTAGTCCCCGGAGTACGGAGACCCAGTACTTC. Protein product: CASSPRSTETQYF.

This clone was observed once. The rearrangement uses TRBV7-9 and TRBJ2-3; 10 positions match TRBD1. The V and J ends lost 7 bases and 2 bases, in that order; junction bases with no gene match: 12. CDR3 size: 17 residues. CDR1 and CDR2 from the germline V gene are SEHNR and FQNEAQ (reference sequence). In nucleotides, the CDR3 is TGTGCCAGCACTGGACAGGGGGTTAAGGAATACACAGATACGCAGTATTTT. Translation gives CASTGQGVKEYTDTQYF.

The rearrangement links TRBV10-3 to TRBJ1-4; D uncertain. CDR3 size: 14 residues. Germline CDR1 reads ENHRY; CDR2 reads SYGVKD. V was clipped by 6 bases and J by 0 bases, with 8 bases between them. The chain's CDR3 is CAIRSGATNEKLFF. As DNA, the CDR3 is TGTGCCATCAGATCAGGTGCAACTAATGAAAAACTGTTTTTT.

J is TRBJ2-6 and V is TRBV9; D uncertain. V dropped 2 bases and J dropped 0 bases, with 12 bases sitting between them. Germline values: CDR1 SGDLS, CDR2 YYNGEE. The CDR3 runs to 17 residues. In DNA, the CDR3 is TGTGCCAGCAGCGTCCACCCCTGGGGCTCTGGGGCCAACGTCCTGACTTTC. Amino acid sequence: CASSVHPWGSGANVLTF.